Below are 31 T cell receptor beta chains sequenced from a single sample in a study of control samples from healthy donors and cancer patients. Sequencing used immunoSEQ multiplex PCR; TCRdb keeps in-frame clones, though not all of them. This sample has about 120,000 clones, with 70% to 90% found just once. The sample was blood. The receptor set was obtained from a man aged 40-50 years in good health.

This chain links TRBV9 with TRBJ2-3; the D gene is possibly TRBD2 (7 bases). The germline V gene has CDR1 SGDLS and CDR2 YYNGEE. The V gene lost 0 bases and the J gene lost 2 bases, with 10 bases spanning the gap. CDR3 size: 15 residues. The CDR3 sequence is CASSVGGGPTDTQYF. Written as DNA, the CDR3 is TGTGCCAGCAGCGTAGGGGGGGGCCCCACAGATACGCAGTATTTT.

This clone occurred once. The chain links TRBV10-1 to TRBJ2-3; D not certain. V lost 5 bases to trimming and J lost 2 bases, with 5 bases between them. The germline CDR1 and CDR2 sequences are WNHNN and SYGVQD (reference sequence). The CDR3 covers 12 residues. The CDR3 DNA follows: TGCGCCAGCAGTCGCTCCACAGATACGCAGTATTTT. Its protein product is CASSRSTDTQYF.

The chain links TRBV15 to TRBJ1-4; TRBD1 matches at 7 bases. CDR1 LNHNV and CDR2 YYDKDF come from the germline V gene (reference sequence). V was clipped by 3 bases and J by 6 bases; unmatched bases: 7. The CDR3 runs to 15 residues. The CDR3 is CATSRGGTVDEKLFF. The CDR3 DNA follows: TGTGCCACCAGCAGGGGCGGGACAGTGGATGAAAAACTGTTTTTT.

J is TRBJ2-1 and V is TRBV2; the match to TRBD2 covers 7 bases. Germline assignment: CDR1 SNHLY and CDR2 FYNNEI. The V gene end was trimmed by 1 base and the J gene end by 7 bases; junction bases not matched to a gene: 7. The CDR3 has 15 amino acids. CDR3 in DNA: TGTGCCAGCAGTGAAGGGACTAGGAGTCGTAATGAGCAGTTCTTC. Translation gives CASSEGTRSRNEQFF.

In its sample, this clone was seen once. The chain joins TRBV2 to TRBJ2-1, with TRBD2 matching over 7 bases. CDR1 is SNHLY, CDR2 FYNNEI, per germline. Germline trimming cut 1 base from V and 9 bases from J; bases unmatched to any gene: 3. The CDR3 extends over 13 amino acids. This CDR3 reads CASSEGLAREQFF. CDR3 coding DNA: TGTGCCAGCAGTGAAGGACTAGCACGTGAGCAGTTCTTC.

The rearrangement links TRBV5-6 to TRBJ2-3, with unresolved D. CDR3 size: 12 residues. V gave up 3 bases and J gave up 6 bases, with 8 bases separating them. Germline assignment: CDR1 SGHDT and CDR2 YYEEEE. CDR3 loop: CASSSRVDTQYF. The CDR3 nucleotides read TGTGCCAGCAGCTCCCGGGTGGATACGCAGTATTTT.

The chain carries TRBV2 and TRBJ2-4; the D gene is possibly TRBD2 (6 bases). CDR1 and CDR2 (germline): SNHLY, FYNNEI. There are 18 residues in the CDR3. With 1 base removed from V and 1 base from J, the gap between germline ends came to 17 bases. CDR3 in DNA: TGTGCCAGCAGTGAAGTGGCAGGAGGAGGGCGGGCCAAAAACATTCAGTACTTC. Residues: CASSEVAGGGRAKNIQYF.

The chain joins TRBV28 to TRBJ2-1; no definite D call. This CDR3 comprises 15 residues. Germline lookup yields CDR1 MDHEN and CDR2 SYDVKM. Trimming left V 1 base short and J 0 bases short, with 7 bases between. The CDR3 DNA reads as TGTGCCAGCAGTTTATTACAGACCTCCTACAATGAGCAGTTCTTC. Its translation is CASSLLQTSYNEQFF.

The chain couples TRBV30 to TRBJ2-2; 7 bases line up with TRBD1. The CDR3 length is 13 residues. Germline V lookup: CDR1 GTSNPN, CDR2 SVGIG (reference sequence). After removal of 3 bases from V and 7 bases from J, the junction contained 5 bases not matched to a gene. Here the CDR3 DNA reads TGTGCCTGGAGGACAGGGTATGGCGGGGAGCTGTTTTTT. Translated: CAWRTGYGGELFF.

The chain employs TRBV19 and TRBJ1-5; 8 nucleotides match TRBD1. The J segment lost 5 bases and the V segment lost 3 bases, leaving 6 bases of the junction unmatched. Germline lookup yields CDR1 LNHDA and CDR2 SQIVND (reference sequence). The CDR3 sequence is 15 residues long. For the CDR3, the DNA is TGTGCCAGTAGTATGAGTGGGACAGGTTATCAGCCCCAGCATTTT. It encodes CASSMSGTGYQPQHF.

The chain joins TRBV5-1 to TRBJ2-1; TRBD1 or TRBD2 may be the D gene (5 bases each). The V and J ends lost 4 bases and 6 bases respectively, with 8 bases between them. Germline assignment: CDR1 SGHRS and CDR2 YFSETQ. The CDR3 has 12 amino acids. CDR3 in DNA: TGCGCCAGCAGCGGGACCACCAATGAGCAGTTCTTC. It codes for CASSGTTNEQFF.

V and J are TRBV5-1 and TRBJ2-7, with D possibly being TRBD2 (5 bases). The ends were cut back, 4 bases at V and 5 bases at J, with 13 bases in the middle. Germline loops: CDR1 SGHRS, CDR2 YFSETQ. The CDR3 runs 13 residues. The CDR3 sequence: CASSQGGSDEQYF. As DNA, the CDR3 is TGCGCCAGCAGCCAAGGAGGCTCGGACGAGCAGTACTTC.

The chain couples TRBV6-5 to TRBJ1-2; TRBD1 matches at 8 bases. Trimming at V came to 6 bases and at J to 4 bases, leaving 1 base not matched to a gene. Germline CDR1 MNHEY, CDR2 SVGAGI. The CDR3 is 12 amino acids. CDR3 residues: CASRDRVYGYTF. The CDR3 DNA reads as TGTGCCAGCAGGGACAGGGTCTATGGCTACACCTTC.

The chain carries TRBV7-9 and TRBJ1-5; 7 nucleotides match TRBD1. CDR1 is SEHNR, CDR2 FQNEAQ, per germline (reference sequence). There are 15 residues in the CDR3. The J segment lost 6 bases and the V segment lost 4 bases, leaving 9 bases of the junction unmatched. Here the CDR3 DNA reads TGTGCCAGCAGCTCAACACAGGGGTCCAGTCAGCCCCAGCATTTT. Its protein product is CASSSTQGSSQPQHF.

V and J are TRBV7-3 and TRBJ2-3; 8 nucleotides match TRBD1. V shed 5 bases and J 4 bases; nucleotides not matched to a gene: 8. The CDR3 is 15 amino acids. CDR1 is SGHTA, CDR2 FQGTGA, per germline. The CDR3 reads CASSRLDRVSDTQYF. CDR3 nucleotides: TGTGCCAGCAGCAGGTTGGACAGGGTCTCAGATACGCAGTATTTT.

J is TRBJ2-2 and V is TRBV6-5, with 11 bases identical to TRBD2. Germline CDR1 reads MNHEY; CDR2 reads SVGAGI. The ends lost 6 bases at V and 1 base at J; junction bases unmatched: 1. This CDR3 is built from 15 residues. DNA of the CDR3: TGTGCCAGCAGGGGGACTAGCGGGAACACCGGGGAGCTGTTTTTT. It codes for CASRGTSGNTGELFF.

The chain couples TRBV3-1 (or the pseudogene TRBV3-2) to TRBJ1-5, with D uncertain. Germline CDR1 reads LGHDT; CDR2 reads YNNKEL (reference sequence). V shed 1 base and J shed 7 bases, with 8 bases lying between them. The CDR3 is 13 residues long. This CDR3 is CASSQGLEQPQHF. CDR3 nucleotide sequence: TGTGCCAGCAGCCAAGGGTTAGAACAGCCCCAGCATTTT.

The rearrangement uses TRBV19 and TRBJ2-3; D possibly matches TRBD1 or TRBD2 (6 bases each). CDR3 length equals 14 residues. CDR1 and CDR2 from the germline V gene are LNHDA and SQIVND (reference sequence). The V and J ends lost 6 bases and 2 bases respectively, with 12 bases between them. CDR3 DNA: TGTGCCAGTAGGGAGGGACAAGTCACAGATACGCAGTATTTT. Its translation: CASREGQVTDTQYF.

The gene calls are TRBV9 and TRBJ1-5; D is perhaps TRBD1 (6 bases). Germline V gene lookup returns CDR1 SGDLS and CDR2 YYNGEE. V shed 4 bases and J shed 1 base, with 12 bases lying between them. The CDR3 is made up of 15 amino acids. CDR3 sequence reads: CASSLEGGSNQPQHF. The DNA for the CDR3 is TGTGCCAGCAGCCTAGAGGGGGGGAGCAATCAGCCCCAGCATTTT.

This chain connects TRBV15 to TRBJ2-2, with TRBD2 as a possible D gene (7 bases). The CDR3 is made up of 14 amino acids. CDR1 is LNHNV, CDR2 YYDKDF, per germline (reference sequence). Between the trimmed V and J ends, which lost 1 base and 6 bases, there was a span of 9 bases. CDR3 sequence: CATSRAGGAGELFF. CDR3 nucleotide sequence: TGTGCCACCAGCAGAGCGGGGGGCGCCGGGGAGCTGTTTTTT.

The V call is TRBV7-9, the J call TRBJ2-1, with TRBD2 matching over 10 bases. With 5 bases clipped from V and 9 bases from J, the junction kept 7 bases outside the gene matches. The V gene's germline CDR1 is SEHNR and CDR2 FQNEAQ (reference sequence). This CDR3 is 14 amino acids long. The CDR3 DNA reads TGTGCCAGCAGCCTAAGCGGGGGGGCTTTTGAGCAGTTCTTC. Amino acids: CASSLSGGAFEQFF.

This clone was picked up one time. The J gene is TRBJ1-1, the V gene TRBV3-1 (or the pseudogene TRBV3-2); TRBD1 might be the D (6 bases). Germline V lookup: CDR1 LGHDT, CDR2 YNNKEL (reference sequence). Trimming removed 4 bases from V and 1 base from J, with 13 bases in between. CDR3 length: 15 residues. For the CDR3, the DNA is TGTGCCAGCAGCCCCTCAGGGGCAGGGAACACTGAAGCTTTCTTT. It specifies CASSPSGAGNTEAFF.

The V and J genes are TRBV30 and TRBJ1-5; TRBD1 is a possible D gene (6 bases). Germline assignment: CDR1 GTSNPN and CDR2 SVGIG (reference sequence). CDR3 length: 15 residues. V lost 0 bases and J 1 base, leaving 10 bases between the germline ends. CDR3 sequence: CAWSVGTLSNQPQHF. The CDR3 nucleotides are TGTGCCTGGAGTGTGGGGACACTAAGCAATCAGCCCCAGCATTTT.

This clone has just one count. The chain has TRBV10-1 and TRBJ2-1; 7 bases line up with TRBD1. Germline V gives CDR1 WNHNN, CDR2 SYGVQD (reference sequence). CDR3 length: 15 amino acids. J lost 3 bases, V lost 1 base, and 3 bases had no gene match. The CDR3 bases are TGCGCCAGCAGTGAGTATAGGACAGGCTACAATGAGCAGTTCTTC. It translates to CASSEYRTGYNEQFF.

This chain joins TRBV6-2 or TRBV6-3 and TRBJ1-1; D is uncertain. The germline V gene encodes CDR1 MNHEY and CDR2 SVGEGT. The CDR3 is made up of 16 amino acids. The germline V and J ends were trimmed by 0 bases and 1 base, with 12 bases remaining between them. CDR3: CASSYSREEPNTEAFF. The CDR3 DNA follows: TGTGCCAGCAGTTACTCGAGGGAGGAGCCGAACACTGAAGCTTTCTTT.

This chain connects TRBV30 to TRBJ1-1; D remains ambiguous. Per the germline V gene, CDR1 is GTSNPN and CDR2 is SVGIG (reference sequence). V shed 4 bases and J shed 5 bases, with 14 bases lying between them. The CDR3 consists of 13 residues. As DNA, the CDR3 is TGTGCCTGGAATTCCGGGTGGAAGACTGAAGCTTTCTTT. This sequence encodes CAWNSGWKTEAFF.

This clone occurred once. V and J are TRBV3-1 (or the pseudogene TRBV3-2) and TRBJ1-6; D is perhaps TRBD1 (5 bases). CDR3 length: 17 residues. CDR1 and CDR2 from the germline V gene are LGHDT and YNNKEL (reference sequence). The germline V and J ends were trimmed by 3 bases and 6 bases, with 18 bases remaining between them. The CDR3 protein is CASSHYGRGVGNSPLHF. CDR3 nucleotide sequence: TGTGCCAGCAGCCACTATGGCCGGGGGGTAGGTAATTCACCCCTCCACTTT.

V usage is TRBV6-6 and J usage is TRBJ1-6; no definite D call. This CDR3 spans 16 amino acids. Germline CDR1 MNHNY, CDR2 SVGAGI (reference sequence). V was shortened by 4 bases and J by 2 bases, with 12 bases between the two germline ends. The CDR3 nucleotides are TGTGCCAGCAGTTCGGAGTCTAAAACCTATAATTCACCCCTCCACTTT. It codes for CASSSESKTYNSPLHF.

V and J are TRBV27 and TRBJ1-2; 8 nucleotides match TRBD1. After removal of 6 bases from V and 2 bases from J, the junction contained 8 bases not matched to a gene. CDR3 size: 15 residues. Germline assignment: CDR1 MNHEY and CDR2 SMNVEV (reference sequence). The CDR3 sequence: CASRTSGTGNYGYTF. CDR3 bases: TGTGCCAGCAGAACTTCCGGGACAGGAAACTATGGCTACACCTTC.

Concerning this clone itself: Mismatch with germline at one junction end may stem from a read error. J is TRBJ2-3 and V is TRBV7-3; D may be TRBD2 (6 bases). This CDR3 region has 15 residues. Germline V gives CDR1 SGHTA, CDR2 FQGTGA. The CDR3: CVSSLSGGSTDTQYF. The CDR3 nucleotides are TGTGTCAGCAGCTTATCTGGGGGGAGCACAGATACGCAGTATTTT.

The chain couples TRBV29-1 to TRBJ1-1; no clear D. CDR1 and CDR2 from the germline V gene are SQVTM and ANQGSEA. Trimming took 4 bases from V and 1 from J, leaving 16 bases between them. The CDR3 length is 15 residues. Here the CDR3 DNA reads TGCAGCGTTGGATCCTCGGGATCTAAGAACACTGAAGCTTTCTTT. It codes for CSVGSSGSKNTEAFF.